This T cell receptor (beta chain) was sequenced during a study of T cell responses to AZD1222 COVID-19 vaccine. Whole-study findings and limits: Just six AZD1222 recipients were seropositive at baseline.

Germline assignment: CDR1 MDHEN and CDR2 SYDVKM. The length of the CDR3 is 16 residues. Losses at the gene ends were 7 bases for V and 0 bases for J; bases not matched to a gene: 10. As for this clone: Its matching antigen is unknown.

Profiled with immunoSEQ multiplex PCR; TCRdb holds only in-frame clones, not every one. This table holds approximately 110,000 clones, approximately 90% found once. Specimen: peripheral blood, collected on day 0 of AZD1222 vaccination. J is TRBJ2-7 and V is TRBV28; TRBD1 agrees at 9 bases. The receptor comes from an adult in good health. CDR3 nucleotides: TGTGCCAGCACCTCCTACGGACAGGGGCTCTCCTACGAGCAGTACTTC. It is translated as CASTSYGQGLSYEQYF.